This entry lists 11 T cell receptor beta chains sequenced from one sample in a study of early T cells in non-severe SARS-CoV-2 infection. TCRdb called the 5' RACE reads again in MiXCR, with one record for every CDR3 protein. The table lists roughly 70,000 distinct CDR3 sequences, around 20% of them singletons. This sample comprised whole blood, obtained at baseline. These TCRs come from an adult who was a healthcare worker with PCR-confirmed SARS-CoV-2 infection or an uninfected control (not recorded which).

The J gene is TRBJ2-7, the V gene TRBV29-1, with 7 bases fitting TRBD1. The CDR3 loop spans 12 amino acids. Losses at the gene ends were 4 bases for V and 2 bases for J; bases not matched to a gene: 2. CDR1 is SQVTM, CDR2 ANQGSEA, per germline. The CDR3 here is CSVVTGTYEQYF. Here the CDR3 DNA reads TGCAGCGTTGTGACAGGGACCTACGAGCAGTACTTC.

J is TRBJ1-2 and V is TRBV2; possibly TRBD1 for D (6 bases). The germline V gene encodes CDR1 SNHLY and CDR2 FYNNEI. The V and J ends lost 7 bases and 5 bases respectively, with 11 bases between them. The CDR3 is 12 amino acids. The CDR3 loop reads CASKGTSYGYTF. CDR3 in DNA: TGTGCCAGCAAAGGGACATCTTATGGCTACACCTTC.

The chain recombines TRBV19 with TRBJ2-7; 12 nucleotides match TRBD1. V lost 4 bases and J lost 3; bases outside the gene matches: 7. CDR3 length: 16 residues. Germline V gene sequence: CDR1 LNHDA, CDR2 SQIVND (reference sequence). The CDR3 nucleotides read TGTGCCAGTAGTACCGACGGGACAGGGGGCTTCTACGAGCAGTACTTC. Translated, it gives CASSTDGTGGFYEQYF.

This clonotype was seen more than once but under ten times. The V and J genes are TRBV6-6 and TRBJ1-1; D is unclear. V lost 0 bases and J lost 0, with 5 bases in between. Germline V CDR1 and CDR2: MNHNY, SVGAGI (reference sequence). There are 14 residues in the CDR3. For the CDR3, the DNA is TGTGCCAGCAGTTACTCGTTTTTGAACACTGAAGCTTTCTTT. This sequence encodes CASSYSFLNTEAFF.

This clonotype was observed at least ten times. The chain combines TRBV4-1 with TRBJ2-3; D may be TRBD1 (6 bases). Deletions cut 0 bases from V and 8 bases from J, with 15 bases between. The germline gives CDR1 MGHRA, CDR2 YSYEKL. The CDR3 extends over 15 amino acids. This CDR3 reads CASSQDPKGQFTQYF. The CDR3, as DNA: TGCGCCAGCAGCCAAGATCCAAAAGGACAGTTTACGCAGTATTTT.

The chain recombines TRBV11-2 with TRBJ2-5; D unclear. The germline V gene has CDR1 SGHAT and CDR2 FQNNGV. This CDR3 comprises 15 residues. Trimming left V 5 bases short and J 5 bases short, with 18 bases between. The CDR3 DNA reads TGTGCCAGCAGCCCGGCCATCCCCGGCCTGGAGACCCAGTACTTC. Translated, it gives CASSPAIPGLETQYF. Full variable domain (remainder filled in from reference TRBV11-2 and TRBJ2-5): EAGVAQSPRYKIIEKRQSVAFWCNPISGHATLYWYQQILGQGPKLLIQFQNNGVVDDSQLPKDRFSAERLKGVDSTLKIQPAKLEDSAVYLCASSPAIPGLETQYFGPGTRLLVL.

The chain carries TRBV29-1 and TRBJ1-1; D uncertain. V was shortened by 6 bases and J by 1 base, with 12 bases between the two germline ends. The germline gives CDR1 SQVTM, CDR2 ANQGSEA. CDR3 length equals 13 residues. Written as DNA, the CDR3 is TGCAGCGTCCGGCCCGGATCGAACACTGAAGCTTTCTTT. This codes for CSVRPGSNTEAFF.

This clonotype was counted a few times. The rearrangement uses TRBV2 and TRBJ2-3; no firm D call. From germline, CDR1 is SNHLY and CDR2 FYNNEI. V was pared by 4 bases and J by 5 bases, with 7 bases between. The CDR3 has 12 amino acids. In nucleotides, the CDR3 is TGTGCCAGCAGTGTTACAGTAGATACGCAGTATTTT. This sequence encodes CASSVTVDTQYF.

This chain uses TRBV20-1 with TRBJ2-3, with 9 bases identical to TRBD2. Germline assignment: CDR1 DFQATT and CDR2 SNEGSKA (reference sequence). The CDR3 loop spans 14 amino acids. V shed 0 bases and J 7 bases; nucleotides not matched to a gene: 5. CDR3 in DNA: TGCAGTGCTAGAGAGCGGGGGGGCCAATATACGCAGTATTTT. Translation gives CSARERGGQYTQYF.

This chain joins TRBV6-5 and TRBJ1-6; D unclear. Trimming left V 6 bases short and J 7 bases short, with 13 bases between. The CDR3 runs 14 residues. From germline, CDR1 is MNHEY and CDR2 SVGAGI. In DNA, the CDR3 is TGTGCCAGCAGCCAAATGGGCCGAAATTCACCCCTCCACTTT. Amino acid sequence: CASSQMGRNSPLHF.

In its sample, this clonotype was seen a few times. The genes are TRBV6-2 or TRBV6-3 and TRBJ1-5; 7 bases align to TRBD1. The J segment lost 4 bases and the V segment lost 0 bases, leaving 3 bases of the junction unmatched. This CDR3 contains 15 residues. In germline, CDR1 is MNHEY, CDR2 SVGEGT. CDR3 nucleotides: TGTGCCAGCAGTTACTCGTCAGGGGGGAATCAGCCCCAGCATTTT. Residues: CASSYSSGGNQPQHF.